This TCR beta chain was identified in a study of blood T cells in healthy people across ages. Through a sample-barcoded 5' primer and a J-beta primer mix, a second PCR was run for roughly 6 to 11 cycles. CDR3-containing paired-end reads numbering at least 2.5 million came from each sample. A single record per CDR3 protein comes from TCRdb applying MiXCR to the 5' RACE reads. Among 700,000 to 850,000 distinct CDR3 sequences listed, about 48% were seen once. V dropped 5 bases and J dropped 9 bases, with 14 bases sitting between them. The CDR3 length is 12 residues. The rearrangement links TRBV12-3 or TRBV12-4 to TRBJ2-7; D is perhaps TRBD1 (6 bases). The TCR sequence derives from a man older than 75 in good health. Material: blood. The CDR3 DNA is TGTGCCAGCAGTACCCGACAGGCAAGGCAGTACTTC. Amino acids: CASSTRQARQYF.